The clone carrying this T cell receptor beta chain came up many times. Its antigen is unknown. The sample originates from a study of T cell repertoires in cytomegalovirus infection. In the study overall: Through public TCR beta signatures, both CMV infection and matching HLA type were indicated. Study-level findings and limits: HLA-C-restricted CMV-specific TCR beta clonotypes were dominant in the ex vivo response.

Each CDR3 protein is one row after TCRdb ran MiXCR on the reads. The sample records 630,000 or so distinct CDR3 sequences, approximately 24% being singletons. This CDR3 region has 17 residues. Germline loops: CDR1 SEHNR, CDR2 FQNEAQ (reference sequence). The V and J ends lost 1 base and 3 bases respectively, with 17 bases between them. The chain uses TRBV7-9 and TRBJ2-3; D ambiguous. Sequenced input: CD8+ T cells from PBMCs. This clonotype was sampled from a human donor in good health (CMV status not recorded). Some clones in this sample may be carry-over from other donors' samples. CDR3 coding DNA: TGTGCCAGCAGCTTAGTCTCCAGACCCGGCCAAACAGATACGCAGTATTTT. It encodes CASSLVSRPGQTDTQYF.